The T cell receptor (beta chain) described here comes from a study of blood T cell repertoires in COVID-19. About the research overall: The analysed material was cDNA or gDNA that came from T cells, B-cell-depleted T cells, or PBMCs.

V lost 3 bases and J 7 bases, leaving 13 bases between the germline ends. CDR3 length: 14 residues. Germline V CDR1 and CDR2: MDHEN, SYDVKM. Source study methods: Reference gene primer amplification in the assay estimated nucleated cell counts. Sequencing used immunoSEQ multiplex PCR; TCRdb keeps in-frame clones, though not all of them. The D gene and trimming were derived from the DNA, and the V and J assignments and clone size from that table. The sample shows 25,000 to 35,000 clones, more than 70% of them seen only once. This chain connects TRBV28 to TRBJ1-5; D is uncertain. This clonotype was sampled from a boy aged 2 to 10 with active or convalescent COVID-19. What was sequenced was peripheral blood. The CDR3 nucleotides read TGTGCCAGCAGTTTCGAGCTGGGAGACCAGCCCCAGCATTTT. Translated, it gives CASSFELGDQPQHF.